This TCR beta chain originates from a study of CD8 T cells in Susac syndrome. Study-level findings and limits: The study conceded that relatively few individuals underwent its TCR sequencing and HLA analysis.

cDNA came from 0.5 to 1 ug RNA primed by random hexamers. Amplification of TCR beta CDR3 spanned 54 Vbeta and 13 Jbeta via immunoSEQ multiplex PCR. Via MiXCR, TCRdb re-called the immunoSEQ multiplex PCR reads, giving one row per CDR3 protein. The top ten clones hold about 0.12% of a sample with 200,000 to 250,000 distinct CDR3 sequences, around nine tenths of them seen once. On this clonotype itself: Its target is unknown.

Control patients had untreated stable or active relapsing-remitting multiple sclerosis by revised McDonald criteria. Negative isolation yielded the CD8+ and CD4+ T cells, while FACS enriched the TEMRA cells. CDR3 length equals 15 residues. CDR1 is LNHNV and CDR2 is YYDKDF in the germline V gene (reference sequence). V trimming: 1 base; J trimming: 4 bases; junction bases outside the gene matches: 5. Sequenced input: CD8+ T cells from PBMCs. This clonotype was obtained from a human donor with multiple sclerosis. V is TRBV15 and J is TRBJ2-5; 8 bases match TRBD2. CDR3 in amino acids: CATSRGRGGVETQYF. Written as DNA, the CDR3 is TGTGCCACCAGCAGAGGACGGGGGGGCGTAGAGACCCAGTACTTC.